Listed below are T cell receptor beta chains from one sample, sequenced in a study of T-cell reconstitution after alpha-beta-depleted transplantation in children. TCRdb reanalysed the PCR reads using MiXCR and keeps one entry per CDR3 protein. This sample yields roughly 500,000 distinct CDR3 sequences, of which 18% are seen a single time; 3% to 4% belongs to the top ten. Sequences were derived from PBMCs from the stem cell graft donor, sampled from the stem cell graft. The receptor source for this set is a human donor who donated a stem cell graft to a child with acute lymphoblastic leukemia. Each CDR3 is given without its conserved first and last residue.

v_gene	j_gene	CDR3aa
TRBV5-1	TRBJ1-1	ASSLGSSIRNTEAF
TRBV24-1	TRBJ2-3	ATSDSPSRSTDTQY
TRBV29-1	TRBJ2-1	SVQPLGGWEQF
TRBV2	TRBJ2-3	ASLEPGQSTDTQY
TRBV29-1	TRBJ2-6	SVVGTVSGANVLT
TRBV9	TRBJ1-2	ASSRQPYGYT
TRBV7-3	TRBJ2-3	ASRLAGTDTQY
TRBV3-1	TRBJ1-1	ASSQDLRTGVTGNTEAF
TRBV18	TRBJ2-7	ASSPTETYEQY
TRBV15	TRBJ1-4	ATSRERDRIATNEKLF
TRBV27	TRBJ2-1	ASSFILAMGLAGVGEQF
TRBV28	TRBJ1-1	ASRADLKWTSEAF
TRBV7-3	TRBJ1-2	ASSQTGGDYGYT
TRBV27	TRBJ2-7	ASRMTGSTHYEQY
TRBV7-8	TRBJ1-1	ASSLAGRGMNTEAF
TRBV7-2	TRBJ2-7	ASSLDGTGPMEQY
TRBV9	TRBJ2-1	ASSVIAGDYEQF
TRBV10-3	TRBJ2-3	AISEPQGLSTDTQY
TRBV7-9	TRBJ2-1	ASRAGSNEQF
TRBV20-1	TRBJ1-2	SAPDDREHYANYGYT
TRBV5-1	TRBJ2-7	ASSLVSGRAYEQY
TRBV20-1	TRBJ2-7	SARALSGAHEQY
TRBV29-1	TRBJ1-2	SVEPITIDNGYT
TRBV5-6	TRBJ1-1	ASSSGAWVGENTEAF
TRBV27	TRBJ2-5	ASTPFSRGTQY
TRBV10-3	TRBJ1-2	AISEGTPGDWNYGYT
TRBV5-1	TRBJ2-1	ASSLPSGKSNEQF
TRBV19	TRBJ1-1	ASRPWDRATEAF
TRBV19	TRBJ2-1	ASTALAGIFNEQF
TRBV25-1	TRBJ2-5	ASSEYGGVETQY
TRBV4-1	TRBJ2-7	ASSQDRSSPVNEQY
TRBV5-1	TRBJ2-5	ASSRTQRVLEETQY
TRBV12-3/TRBV12-4	TRBJ2-5	ASSLGKMETQY
TRBV6-4	TRBJ2-3	ASSALTGDTQY
TRBV5-1	TRBJ2-1	ASSLVGGNEQF
TRBV6-1	TRBJ2-7	ASSDRGTGAYEQY
TRBV11-1	TRBJ2-1	ASSPKVVNEQF
TRBV11-2	TRBJ1-1	ASKPTRGGPNTEAF
TRBV29-1	TRBJ2-1	SSQGGVNEQF
TRBV6-4	TRBJ2-2	ASSENEATGELF
TRBV29-1	TRBJ2-1	SVEGISGIYEQF
TRBV20-1	TRBJ2-1	SALADRAYNEQF
TRBV5-1	TRBJ2-2	ASSSYQTSGRGNTGELF
TRBV27	TRBJ2-1	ASSPSGSKREQF
TRBV15	TRBJ2-7	ATSEPQGSHEQY
TRBV4-1	TRBJ2-6	ASSRVPGQVSSGANVLT
TRBV7-3	TRBJ2-2	ASSFSGSTGELF
TRBV15	TRBJ1-5	ATSRGRGVGNQPQH
TRBV5-1	TRBJ1-1	ASSKDVRQNTEAF
TRBV5-1	TRBJ2-3	ASSDPGGADTQY